This is a list of T cell receptor beta chains from one sample in a study of CD8 T cells in ankylosing spondylitis. MiXCR, run by TCRdb on the 5' RACE reads, gives a single entry per CDR3 protein. Among about 330,000 distinct CDR3 sequences listed, roughly 8% were seen once. The sequenced sample was blood, either unsorted or a sorted T cell fraction (not recorded which). These receptors came from a male donor with ankylosing spondylitis. Both conserved end residues are part of each CDR3. A D gene is named only where the DNA matches it firmly. Expanded clones are given a class, and other clones once, few, many or no size at all.

cdr3_aa cdr3_nt j_call v_call d_call clone_size
CAWSVGTSGPRNEQFF TGTGCCTGGAGTGTAGGTACTAGCGGACCTCGGAATGAGCAGTTCTTC TRBJ2-1 TRBV30 TRBD2 -
CSAVGTRIGEQYF TGCAGCGCTGTCGGGACTAGAATCGGCGAGCAGTACTTC TRBJ2-7 TRBV29-1 TRBD2 -
CASRDRGTADTQYF TGTGCCAGCAGGGACAGGGGGACCGCAGATACGCAGTATTTT TRBJ2-3 TRBV28 TRBD1 many
CASSLVGSGSYNEQFF TGTGCCAGCAGCTTAGTTGGTAGCGGGAGCTACAATGAGCAGTTCTTC TRBJ2-1 TRBV7-8 TRBD2 -
CASTTGGTYNEQFF TGTGCCAGCACCACCGGGGGGACCTACAATGAGCAGTTCTTC TRBJ2-1 TRBV12-3/TRBV12-4 TRBD2 many
CASSHGRYYEQYF TGTGCCAGCAGCCATGGCAGGTACTACGAGCAGTACTTC TRBJ2-7 TRBV3-1 - -
CASSSRDRRHEKLFF TGTGCCAGCAGCTCCCGGGACAGGAGGCACGAAAAACTGTTTTTT TRBJ1-4 TRBV7-9 TRBD1 many
CASSLLAGGPRGQFF TGCGCCAGCAGCTTGCTAGCGGGAGGGCCTAGGGGGCAGTTCTTC TRBJ2-1 TRBV5-1 TRBD2 many
CASSIFERTDTQYF TGTGCCAGTAGTATATTCGAAAGAACAGATACGCAGTATTTT TRBJ2-3 TRBV19 - few
CASSYSNLGAKNQPQHF TGTGCCAGCAGTTACTCGAATTTGGGGGCGAAGAATCAGCCCCAGCATTTT TRBJ1-5 TRBV6-2/TRBV6-3 - many
CATSRDPGRPQFF TGTGCCACCAGCAGAGATCCAGGCCGACCTCAGTTCTTC TRBJ2-1 TRBV15 - many
CASSLTGKETQYF TGTGCCAGCAGCTTGACAGGAAAAGAGACCCAGTACTTC TRBJ2-5 TRBV5-6 - many
CASSVDRAGSFHEQYF TGTGCCAGCAGCGTAGATCGGGCAGGGAGTTTCCACGAGCAGTACTTC TRBJ2-7 TRBV9 - few
CASSLATQYF TGTGCCAGCAGCTTAGCCACGCAGTATTTT TRBJ2-3 TRBV7-9 - many
CASSLGVGGQGGGYTF TGTGCCAGCAGTTTAGGGGTCGGAGGACAGGGGGGGGGCTACACCTTC TRBJ1-2 TRBV27 TRBD1 -
CASTRGGNTEAFF TGTGCCAGCACGCGGGGGGGGAACACTGAAGCTTTCTTT TRBJ1-1 TRBV6-1 - few
CASTWTRSTEQFF TGTGCCAGCACCTGGACTAGGAGTACTGAGCAGTTCTTC TRBJ2-1 TRBV12-3/TRBV12-4 TRBD2 -
CASNLGLAADTQYF TGCGCCAGCAACCTAGGACTAGCGGCAGATACGCAGTATTTT TRBJ2-3 TRBV5-1 TRBD2 few
CSATSVTDTQYF TGCAGTGCCACGTCTGTCACAGATACGCAGTATTTT TRBJ2-3 TRBV20-1 - many
CASSLWDRGGGYTF TGCGCCAGCAGCTTGTGGGACAGGGGTGGTGGCTACACCTTC TRBJ1-2 TRBV5-1 TRBD1 few
CASSEVFETQYF TGTGCCAGCAGTGAGGTGTTCGAGACCCAGTACTTC TRBJ2-5 TRBV25-1 - few
CASSLASGSAEAFF TGTGCCAGCAGCTTAGCTTCGGGGAGTGCTGAAGCTTTCTTT TRBJ1-1 TRBV7-8 - few
CSADRGTSGYNEQFF TGCAGCGCTGATAGGGGGACTAGCGGATACAATGAGCAGTTCTTC TRBJ2-1 TRBV29-1 TRBD2 many
CASSPQLAEDTQYF TGCGCCAGCAGCCCGCAACTAGCGGAAGATACGCAGTATTTT TRBJ2-3 TRBV5-1 TRBD2 -
CSAQRDNEQFF TGCAGTGCACAACGGGACAATGAGCAGTTCTTC TRBJ2-1 TRBV20-1 - many
CASSQGVWGTEAFF TGTGCCAGCAGCCAAGGGGTTTGGGGCACTGAAGCTTTCTTT TRBJ1-1 TRBV28 - few
CASIQRGGERYNEQFF TGTGCCAGCATTCAGAGGGGTGGGGAGCGGTACAATGAGCAGTTCTTC TRBJ2-1 TRBV28 - few
CASSQGRGFKEQYF TGTGCCAGCAGCCAGGGAAGAGGCTTTAAAGAGCAGTACTTC TRBJ2-7 TRBV5-6 - few
CASSGTGSLTDTQYF TGTGCCAGCAGCGGCACAGGGAGTTTAACAGATACGCAGTATTTT TRBJ2-3 TRBV7-8 - few
CASSQEGTRDNEQFF TGTGCCAGCAGCCAAGAAGGAACGAGAGACAATGAGCAGTTCTTC TRBJ2-1 TRBV4-2 - few
CASSLVSGQGNYGYTF TGTGCCAGCAGTTTAGTCTCAGGGCAAGGAAACTATGGCTACACCTTC TRBJ1-2 TRBV12-3/TRBV12-4 - few
CASSIGGPKETQYF TGTGCCAGCAGCATAGGGGGACCTAAGGAGACCCAGTACTTC TRBJ2-5 TRBV7-7 - many
CASSFDRGREKLFF TGTGCCAGCAGTTTCGACAGGGGGCGAGAAAAACTGTTTTTT TRBJ1-4 TRBV12-3/TRBV12-4 TRBD1 few
CASSQRQGGNEQFF TGCGCCAGCAGCCAGCGACAGGGTGGGAATGAGCAGTTCTTC TRBJ2-1 TRBV4-1 TRBD1 few
CASSPDRVGYGYTF TGTGCCAGCAGCCCGGACAGGGTAGGATATGGCTACACCTTC TRBJ1-2 TRBV3-1 TRBD1 -
CASNSGSGETQYF TGCGCCAGCAATAGCGGGAGCGGAGAGACCCAGTACTTC TRBJ2-5 TRBV5-1 TRBD2 many
CASSSASFEQFF TGTGCCAGCAGCTCTGCGAGCTTTGAGCAGTTCTTC TRBJ2-1 TRBV7-8 - -
CASSSGLAGDIQYF TGTGCCAGCAGCTCGGGACTAGCGGGGGACATTCAGTACTTC TRBJ2-4 TRBV7-9 TRBD2 many
CASSQGSLAVTDTQYF TGTGCCAGCAGCCAAGGGAGTCTAGCTGTCACAGATACGCAGTATTTT TRBJ2-3 TRBV14 - few
CASSPEGLGFSYNEQFF TGTGCCAGCTCACCAGAAGGGTTGGGTTTCTCCTACAATGAGCAGTTCTTC TRBJ2-1 TRBV18 - few
CASPRTVDTDTQYF TGTGCCAGCCCCCGGACAGTCGACACAGATACGCAGTATTTT TRBJ2-3 TRBV6-2/TRBV6-3 - many
CSVEGLAESTDTQYF TGCAGCGTTGAGGGGCTAGCGGAGAGCACAGATACGCAGTATTTT TRBJ2-3 TRBV29-1 TRBD2 few
CASSFTGLTYNEQFF TGTGCCAGCAGCTTCACTGGACTAACTTACAATGAGCAGTTCTTC TRBJ2-1 TRBV7-9 - -
CASSSPRTVTYEQYF TGTGCCAGCAGTTCTCCCCGGACAGTCACCTACGAGCAGTACTTC TRBJ2-7 TRBV28 - many
CASNSPALNRSSGTDTQYF TGTGCCAGCAACTCCCCAGCCCTCAATCGTTCGTCGGGCACAGATACGCAGTATTTT TRBJ2-3 TRBV28 - few
CASSSARGPQHF TGTGCCAGCAGCTCCGCTCGGGGGCCCCAGCATTTT TRBJ1-5 TRBV11-1 - few
CASSGESGSGELETQYF TGTGCCAGCAGTGGAGAATCAGGGTCGGGGGAGTTGGAGACCCAGTACTTC TRBJ2-5 TRBV25-1 - many
CASSSFGTGAPYEQYF TGTGCCAGCAGTTCATTTGGTACGGGAGCCCCCTACGAGCAGTACTTC TRBJ2-7 TRBV12-3/TRBV12-4 - many
CASSYGTGRDTGELFF TGTGCCAGCAGTTATGGGACAGGGAGGGACACCGGGGAGCTGTTTTTT TRBJ2-2 TRBV6-5 TRBD1 -
CASSPWGSRGEQYF TGTGCCAGCTCACCTTGGGGGTCGCGGGGCGAGCAGTACTTC TRBJ2-7 TRBV18 - few
CASSSRQGEQPQHF TGCGCCAGCAGCTCACGACAGGGAGAACAGCCCCAGCATTTT TRBJ1-5 TRBV5-1 TRBD1 -
CSVGRGSGWSGELFF TGCAGCGTTGGCCGAGGGTCAGGGTGGTCCGGGGAGCTGTTTTTT TRBJ2-2 TRBV29-1 - many
CASSGRAEREVYNEQFF TGTGCCAGCAGCGGGAGAGCGGAGCGGGAGGTGTACAATGAGCAGTTCTTC TRBJ2-1 TRBV9 TRBD2 -